Here is one T cell receptor beta chain with its context. Its antigen is still unknown. This entry is derived from a study of T cell responses to AZD1222 COVID-19 vaccine. General study results and limits: A reported finding is that nearly half of spike-specific TCRs target unmutated variant regions. Donors skewed white British and female; clonal diversity was possibly underestimated. Without day 14 samples, only post-peak T cell repertoires were studied.

V was pared by 2 bases and J by 7 bases, with 9 bases between. Germline V gene sequence: CDR1 MNHEY, CDR2 SVGAGI. There are 14 residues in the CDR3. The repertoire was sequenced with immunoSEQ multiplex PCR; TCRdb's copy has only in-frame clones and lacks some. The sample has fewer than 200,000 clones, 90% seen once; the top ten hold roughly 4%. The source was peripheral blood, collected 28 days after the second dose of the MenACWY control vaccine. This sequence joins TRBV6-5 and TRBJ1-6, with D possibly being TRBD1 (5 bases). This sequence originates from an adult who received the MenACWY meningococcal vaccine as a control. In nucleotides, the CDR3 is TGTGCCAGCAGTTACGGGGACGAAAATTCACCCCTCCACTTT. This encodes CASSYGDENSPLHF.